The rows below give T cell receptor beta chains drawn from one sample of a study of spatial heterogeneity in lung cancer. TCRdb itself ran the 5' RACE reads through MiXCR, one entry per CDR3 protein. The sample lists under 50,000 distinct CDR3 sequences, 5.2% seen once, with approximately 25% in the top ten. The sample was PBMCs, taken at surgery. The receptors were sampled from a female donor with early-stage non-small cell lung cancer. The CDR3 runs from the conserved cysteine through the conserved F or W. A D gene is named only where the DNA matches it firmly. Not all rows give a size; the values are once, few, many and, for expanded clones, a class.

j_gene,d_gene,abundance,v_gene,CDR3nt,CDR3aa
TRBJ2-2,-,many,TRBV29-1,TGCAGCGTTGATAGTGGGAACACCGGGGAGCTGTTTTTT,CSVDSGNTGELFF
TRBJ1-1,-,many,TRBV2,TGTGCCAGCAGTGAAGCGCTTAGGCAGGGAGCTTTCTTT,CASSEALRQGAFF
TRBJ2-7,TRBD1,many,TRBV10-3,TGTGCCATCAGTGTTAGGACAGGGACCTACGAGCAGTACTTC,CAISVRTGTYEQYF
TRBJ2-5,-,-,TRBV6-2/TRBV6-3,TGTGCCAGCAGTTACACGGGAACTCAAGAGACCCAGTACTTC,CASSYTGTQETQYF
TRBJ2-5,-,many,TRBV13,TGTGCCAGCAGCTTTCGGGGGCTCGGGGAGACCCAGTACTTC,CASSFRGLGETQYF
TRBJ1-2,-,-,TRBV6-5,TGTGCCAGCAGTTACTCTGAGGGTCCCTATGGCTACACCTTC,CASSYSEGPYGYTF
TRBJ2-7,TRBD2,few,TRBV5-4,TGTGCCAGCAGCTTCCTCGGCGGGGGGGCCCGGGAGCAGTACTTC,CASSFLGGGAREQYF
TRBJ2-7,-,many,TRBV4-2,TGTGCCAGCAGCCAAGGTACTCTGAGGTACGAGCAGTACTTC,CASSQGTLRYEQYF
TRBJ2-3,-,-,TRBV20-1,TGCAGTGCTAAGAACTGGCGGCGGGTCCCTAGCACAGATACGCAGTATTTT,CSAKNWRRVPSTDTQYF
TRBJ1-4,-,-,TRBV15,TGTGCCACCAGCAGAGATACCGGTCCTAATGAAAAACTGTTTTTT,CATSRDTGPNEKLFF
TRBJ1-2,-,many,TRBV2,TGTGCCAGCAGTGAACAGCAGCCGGGAGGCTACACCTTC,CASSEQQPGGYTF
TRBJ1-1,-,many,TRBV27,TGTGCCAGCAGTTTACAGGGGTACGACACTGAAGCTTTCTTT,CASSLQGYDTEAFF
TRBJ1-2,-,many,TRBV28,TGTGCCAGCAAAATCCGACAGCCGGGCCGCTATGGCTACACCTTC,CASKIRQPGRYGYTF
TRBJ2-7,TRBD1,many,TRBV5-1,TGCGCCAGCAGCTTTAGACAGGGGGCCGACGAGCAGTACTTC,CASSFRQGADEQYF
TRBJ2-2,-,-,TRBV5-6,TGTGCCAGCAGCTCGAAGATATACGGTCCCACCGGGGAGCTGTTTTTT,CASSSKIYGPTGELFF
TRBJ1-2,TRBD1,many,TRBV28,TGTGCCAGCAGGACAGGGCTTATCCCTGGCTACACCTTC,CASRTGLIPGYTF
TRBJ1-2,-,few,TRBV19,TGTGCCAGTAGTATAGATCCAGTTGACAGCTATGGCTACACCTTC,CASSIDPVDSYGYTF
TRBJ2-7,-,many,TRBV28,TGTGCCAGCAGTCCCCGTAGCTCACGGACCTACGAGCAGTACTTC,CASSPRSSRTYEQYF
TRBJ2-5,-,-,TRBV12-3/TRBV12-4,TGTGCCAGCAGTTTGAGGACAGTCAAAGAGACCCAGTACTTC,CASSLRTVKETQYF
TRBJ2-3,-,-,TRBV7-3,TGTGCCAGCAGCTTGGTCGGAGATACGCAGTATTTT,CASSLVGDTQYF
TRBJ2-7,-,-,TRBV20-1,TGCAGTGCTAGAGAATACCCCGAGCAGTACTTC,CSAREYPEQYF
TRBJ2-3,TRBD2,many,TRBV9,TGTGCCAGCAGCCCCGGGACTAGCAGTGATACGCAGTATTTT,CASSPGTSSDTQYF
TRBJ2-7,TRBD1,few,TRBV20-1,TGCAGTGCCCTCGGGACAGGGGGGCGCGAGCAGTACTTC,CSALGTGGREQYF
TRBJ2-2,-,many,TRBV12-3/TRBV12-4,TGTGCCAGCAGGGGGGCCGGTACCGGGGAGCTGTTTTTT,CASRGAGTGELFF
TRBJ2-2,-,many,TRBV30,TGTGCCTGGAGTGTGTCCCGTAGGAACACCGGGGAGCTGTTTTTT,CAWSVSRRNTGELFF
TRBJ2-3,-,many,TRBV20-1,TGCAGTGCTGTGCTTACAGGGGAGGGCACAGATACGCAGTATTTT,CSAVLTGEGTDTQYF
TRBJ2-4,-,-,TRBV7-9,TGTGCCAGCAGCCTCACCATGGCGGCCAAAAACATTCAGTACTTC,CASSLTMAAKNIQYF
TRBJ1-1,TRBD1,few,TRBV12-3/TRBV12-4,TGTGCCAGCAGCACAGGGGTAACTGAAGCTTTCTTT,CASSTGVTEAFF
TRBJ1-5,-,many,TRBV10-3,TGTGCCATCAGTGATTGGGGAACTGGCAATCAGCCCCAGCATTTT,CAISDWGTGNQPQHF
TRBJ2-7,-,many,TRBV29-1,TGCAGCGCCAGTGAGGGTTACGAGCAGTACTTC,CSASEGYEQYF
TRBJ2-5,-,few,TRBV5-1,TGCGCCAGCAGCTCGATTGGGGACCAAGAGACCCAGTACTTC,CASSSIGDQETQYF
TRBJ2-4,-,many,TRBV4-3,TGCGCCAGCAGCCACTCCCGGGAGTCAGGTCGGAACATTCAGTACTTC,CASSHSRESGRNIQYF
TRBJ2-2,TRBD1,few,TRBV18,TGTGCCAGCTCATCGACAGGGCAATCGGGCACCGGGGAGCTGTTTTTT,CASSSTGQSGTGELFF
TRBJ1-2,-,many,TRBV5-4,TGTGCCAGCAGCTTGAAATACGGCTCGGGCGCAGAGGGAGGCTACACCTTC,CASSLKYGSGAEGGYTF
TRBJ2-5,-,many,TRBV6-2/TRBV6-3,TGTGCCAGCAGATATCCAGGACTACAAGAGACCCAGTACTTC,CASRYPGLQETQYF
TRBJ2-7,TRBD2,many,TRBV4-3,TGCGCCAGCAGCCAAGATCCTAGCGGGGAGAAGGGCGAGCAGTACTTC,CASSQDPSGEKGEQYF
TRBJ2-3,TRBD2,many,TRBV12-3/TRBV12-4,TGTGCCAGCAGTTTTGGCGGGGGGGCCTGGGATACGCAGTATTTT,CASSFGGGAWDTQYF
TRBJ1-2,TRBD1,many,TRBV12-3/TRBV12-4,TGTGCCAGCAGTTTCCAGGGGGGCTTAGGGTATGGCTACACCTTC,CASSFQGGLGYGYTF
TRBJ2-7,-,few,TRBV11-2,TGTGCCAGCAGCTTAGAAACGGCGAGCTACGAGCAGTACTTC,CASSLETASYEQYF
TRBJ2-7,-,many,TRBV28,TGTGCCAGCAGTTTAATTCGTCCCTACGAGCAGTACTTC,CASSLIRPYEQYF
TRBJ2-5,-,-,TRBV6-2/TRBV6-3,TGTGCCAGCTCGCAACTCCCAAGCCGGCCTGGAGAGACCCAGTACTTC,CASSQLPSRPGETQYF
TRBJ2-7,-,many,TRBV14,TGTGCCAGCAACTCCTCGCCCGTCTACGAGCAGTACTTC,CASNSSPVYEQYF
TRBJ1-5,-,few,TRBV11-2,TGTGCCATCTTAAGTCAGCCCCAGCATTTT,CAILSQPQHF
TRBJ1-1,-,-,TRBV14,TGTGCCAGCAGCCCCTCATTTGGGGGGGCTGAAGCTTTCTTT,CASSPSFGGAEAFF
TRBJ1-1,-,few,TRBV14,TGTGCCAGCAGCCAAGATCTTACAGACAGGTCGGTGAACACTGAAGCTTTCTTT,CASSQDLTDRSVNTEAFF
TRBJ1-2,TRBD1,many,TRBV7-2,TGTGCCAGCAGCCAGGGACAGAACTATGGCTACACCTTC,CASSQGQNYGYTF
TRBJ1-1,-,many,TRBV6-5,TGTGCCAGCATCGAGCCCCGTAAACAGGTTAGCACTGAAGCTTTCTTT,CASIEPRKQVSTEAFF
TRBJ2-3,TRBD2,many,TRBV29-1,TGCAGCGTTCCCGGGACTAGCGTTGATACGCAGTATTTT,CSVPGTSVDTQYF
TRBJ1-2,-,-,TRBV12-3/TRBV12-4,TGTGCCAGCAGTTTACAGGGATCTAACTATGGCTACACCTTC,CASSLQGSNYGYTF
TRBJ1-4,-,many,TRBV20-1,TGCAGTGCTACCCCCATAGGGGCAGTGGATGAAAAACTGTTTTTT,CSATPIGAVDEKLFF
TRBJ2-7,TRBD1,many,TRBV18,TGTGCCAGCTCACCCGGACAGGGGCCCTACGAGCAGTACTTC,CASSPGQGPYEQYF
TRBJ2-7,-,many,TRBV30,TGTGCCTGGGAGCGGGTTCTCTACGAGCAGTACTTC,CAWERVLYEQYF
TRBJ2-3,TRBD2,-,TRBV2,TGTGCCAGCAGTGGGACTAGCGGCACAGATACGCAGTATTTT,CASSGTSGTDTQYF
TRBJ2-3,-,many,TRBV3-1,TGTGCCAGCAGCCCAAGACTAGGGGGCACAGATACGCAGTATTTT,CASSPRLGGTDTQYF
TRBJ2-7,TRBD1,many,TRBV5-1,TGCGCCAGCAGCTTGCTAGGGACAGGGCCCTACGAGCAGTACTTC,CASSLLGTGPYEQYF
TRBJ2-3,-,many,TRBV29-1,TGCAGCGTTCTGCTGCAGGGATGGTATACGCAGTATTTT,CSVLLQGWYTQYF
TRBJ1-4,-,many,TRBV2,TGTGCCAGCAGTTTGGGCCAGGCTGAAAAACTGTTTTTT,CASSLGQAEKLFF
TRBJ1-1,-,many,TRBV4-3,TGCGCCAGCAGCCAAGATGGGAACACTGAAGCTTTCTTT,CASSQDGNTEAFF
TRBJ2-3,TRBD1,few,TRBV6-2/TRBV6-3,TGTGCCAGCACCCACGCGGGGACACAGGGGGCAGATACGCAGTATTTT,CASTHAGTQGADTQYF
TRBJ1-2,-,few,TRBV2,TGTGCCAGCAGTAGGGGGAGGGTAACCAACTATGGCTACACCTTC,CASSRGRVTNYGYTF